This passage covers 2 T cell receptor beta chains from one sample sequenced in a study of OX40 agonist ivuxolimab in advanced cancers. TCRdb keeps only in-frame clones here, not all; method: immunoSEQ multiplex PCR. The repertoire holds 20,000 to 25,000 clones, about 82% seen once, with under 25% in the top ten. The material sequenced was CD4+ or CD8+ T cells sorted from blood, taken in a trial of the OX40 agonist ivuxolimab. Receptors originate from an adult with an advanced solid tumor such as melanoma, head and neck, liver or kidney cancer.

The CDR3 nucleotides read TGTGCCAGCAGTAGGGGAGGGAACACCGGGGAGCTGTTTTTT. Translation: CASSRGGNTGELFF. The V call is TRBV7-9, the J call TRBJ2-2, with D perhaps matching TRBD2 (6 bases). The ends were cut back, 6 bases at V and 1 base at J, with 9 bases in the middle. The CDR3 has 14 residues. The germline V gene encodes CDR1 SEHNR and CDR2 FQNEAQ (reference sequence).

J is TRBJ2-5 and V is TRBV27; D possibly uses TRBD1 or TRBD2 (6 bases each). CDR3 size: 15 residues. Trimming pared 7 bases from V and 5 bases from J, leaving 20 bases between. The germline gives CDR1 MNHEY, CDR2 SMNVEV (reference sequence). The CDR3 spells CASKEGTILGETQYF. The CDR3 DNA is TGTGCCAGCAAGGAGGGGACAATTTTAGGGGAGACCCAGTACTTC.